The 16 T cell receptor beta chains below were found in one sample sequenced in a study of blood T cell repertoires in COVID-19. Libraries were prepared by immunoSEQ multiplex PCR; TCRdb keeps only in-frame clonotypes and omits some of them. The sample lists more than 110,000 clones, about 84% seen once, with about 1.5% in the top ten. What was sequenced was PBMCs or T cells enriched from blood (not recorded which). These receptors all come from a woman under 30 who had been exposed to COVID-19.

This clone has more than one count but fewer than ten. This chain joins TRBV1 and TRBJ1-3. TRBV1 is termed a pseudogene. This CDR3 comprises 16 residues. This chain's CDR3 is CTSSQEAQGGGNTIYF. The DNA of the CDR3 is TGCACCAGCAGCCAAGAGGCCCAGGGAGGTGGAAACACCATATATTTT.

Written as DNA, the CDR3 is TGTGCCAGCAGTGATTCAGCTGGAAACACCATATATTTT. The encoded protein is CASSDSAGNTIYF. This chain links TRBV28 with TRBJ1-3, with D hard to call. This CDR3 is 13 amino acids long. The germline CDR1 and CDR2 sequences are MDHEN and SYDVKM. The V and J ends lost 5 bases and 2 bases respectively, with 7 bases between them.

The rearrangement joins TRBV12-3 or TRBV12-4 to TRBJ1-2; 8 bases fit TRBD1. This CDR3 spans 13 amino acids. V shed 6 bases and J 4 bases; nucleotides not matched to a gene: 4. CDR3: CASRSGGGYGYTF. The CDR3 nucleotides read TGTGCCAGCAGATCAGGGGGCGGCTATGGCTACACCTTC.

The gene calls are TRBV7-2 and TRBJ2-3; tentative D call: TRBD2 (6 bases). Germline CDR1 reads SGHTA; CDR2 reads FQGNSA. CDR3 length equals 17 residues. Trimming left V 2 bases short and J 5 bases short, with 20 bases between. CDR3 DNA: TGTGCCAGCAGCTTATATCCACGTGGAGGGTCGGGAGATACGCAGTATTTT. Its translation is CASSLYPRGGSGDTQYF.

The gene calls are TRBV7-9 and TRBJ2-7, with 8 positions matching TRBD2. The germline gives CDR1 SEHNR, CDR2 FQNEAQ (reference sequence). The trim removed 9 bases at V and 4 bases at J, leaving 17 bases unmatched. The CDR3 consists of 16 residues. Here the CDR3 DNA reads TGTGCCAGACAACAGGGAAGCGGGAGCAAGAGATACGAGCAGTACTTC. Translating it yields CARQQGSGSKRYEQYF.

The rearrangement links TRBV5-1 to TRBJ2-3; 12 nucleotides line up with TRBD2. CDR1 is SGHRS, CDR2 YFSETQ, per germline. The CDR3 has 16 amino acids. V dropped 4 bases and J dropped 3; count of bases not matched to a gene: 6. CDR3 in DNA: TGCGCCAGCAGCACCGGACTAGCGGGACTAACAGATACGCAGTATTTT. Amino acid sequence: CASSTGLAGLTDTQYF.

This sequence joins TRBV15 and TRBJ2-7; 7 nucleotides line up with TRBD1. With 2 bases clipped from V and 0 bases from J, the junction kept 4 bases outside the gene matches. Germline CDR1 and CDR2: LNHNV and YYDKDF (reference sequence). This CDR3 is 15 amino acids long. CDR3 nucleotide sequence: TGTGCCACCAGCAGAAAGACAGGGAGCTCCTACGAGCAGTACTTC. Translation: CATSRKTGSSYEQYF.

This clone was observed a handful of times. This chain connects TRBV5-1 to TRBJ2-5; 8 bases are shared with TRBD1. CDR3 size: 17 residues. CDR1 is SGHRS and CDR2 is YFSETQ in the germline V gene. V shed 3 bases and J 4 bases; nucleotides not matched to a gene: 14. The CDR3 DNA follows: TGCGCCAGCAGCTCAAATTCAGGGGGCGAGTTTAGAGAGACCCAGTACTTC. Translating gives CASSSNSGGEFRETQYF.

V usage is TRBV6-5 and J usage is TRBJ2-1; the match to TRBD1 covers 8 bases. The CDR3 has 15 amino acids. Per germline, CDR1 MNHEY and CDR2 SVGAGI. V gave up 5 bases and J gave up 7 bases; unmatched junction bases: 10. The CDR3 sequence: CASSTQTGAVNEQFF. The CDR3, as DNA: TGTGCCAGCAGTACTCAGACAGGGGCGGTGAATGAGCAGTTCTTC.

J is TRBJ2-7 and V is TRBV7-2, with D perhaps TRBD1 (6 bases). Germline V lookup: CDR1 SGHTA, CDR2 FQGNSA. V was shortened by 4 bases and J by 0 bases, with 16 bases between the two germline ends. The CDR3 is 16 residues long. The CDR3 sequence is CASSSPRQANSYEQYF. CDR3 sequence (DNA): TGTGCCAGCAGCTCACCTCGACAGGCCAACTCCTACGAGCAGTACTTC.

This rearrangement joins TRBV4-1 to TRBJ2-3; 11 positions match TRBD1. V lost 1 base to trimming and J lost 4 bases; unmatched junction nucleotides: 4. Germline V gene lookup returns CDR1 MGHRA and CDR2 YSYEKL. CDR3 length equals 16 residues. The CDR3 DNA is TGCGCCAGCAGCCAAGCCCCGGGACAGGGGGCAGATACGCAGTATTTT. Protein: CASSQAPGQGADTQYF.

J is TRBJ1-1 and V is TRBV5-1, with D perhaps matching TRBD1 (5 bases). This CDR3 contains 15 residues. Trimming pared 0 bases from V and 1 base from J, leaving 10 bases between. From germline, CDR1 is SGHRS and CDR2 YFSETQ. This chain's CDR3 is CASSLGLDRNTEAFF. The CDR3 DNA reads TGCGCCAGCAGCTTGGGGCTCGACAGGAACACTGAAGCTTTCTTT.

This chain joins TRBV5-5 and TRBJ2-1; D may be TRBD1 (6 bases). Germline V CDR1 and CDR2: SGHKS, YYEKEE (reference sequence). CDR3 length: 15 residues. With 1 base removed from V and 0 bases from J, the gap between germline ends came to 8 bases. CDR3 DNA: TGTGCCAGCAGCTTGACAGGGAACTCCTACAATGAGCAGTTCTTC. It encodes CASSLTGNSYNEQFF.

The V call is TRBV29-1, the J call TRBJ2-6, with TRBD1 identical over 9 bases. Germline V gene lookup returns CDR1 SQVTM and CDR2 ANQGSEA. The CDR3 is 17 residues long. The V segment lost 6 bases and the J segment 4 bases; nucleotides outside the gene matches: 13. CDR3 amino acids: CSVGSGTGFTGANVLTF. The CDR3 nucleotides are TGCAGCGTGGGATCTGGGACAGGGTTCACCGGGGCCAACGTCCTGACTTTC.

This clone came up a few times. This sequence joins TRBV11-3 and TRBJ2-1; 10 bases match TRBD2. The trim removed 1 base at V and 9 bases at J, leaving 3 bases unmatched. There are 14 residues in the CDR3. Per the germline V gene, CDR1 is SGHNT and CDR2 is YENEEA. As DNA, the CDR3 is TGTGCCAGCAGCTTAGGGACTAGCGGCGGTGAGCAGTTCTTC. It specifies CASSLGTSGGEQFF.

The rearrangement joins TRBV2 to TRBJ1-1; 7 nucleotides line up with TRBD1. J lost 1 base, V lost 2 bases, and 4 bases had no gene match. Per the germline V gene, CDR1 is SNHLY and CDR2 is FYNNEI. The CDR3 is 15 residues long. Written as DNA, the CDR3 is TGTGCCAGCAGTGAACAGGGGGTAGGGAACACTGAAGCTTTCTTT. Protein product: CASSEQGVGNTEAFF.